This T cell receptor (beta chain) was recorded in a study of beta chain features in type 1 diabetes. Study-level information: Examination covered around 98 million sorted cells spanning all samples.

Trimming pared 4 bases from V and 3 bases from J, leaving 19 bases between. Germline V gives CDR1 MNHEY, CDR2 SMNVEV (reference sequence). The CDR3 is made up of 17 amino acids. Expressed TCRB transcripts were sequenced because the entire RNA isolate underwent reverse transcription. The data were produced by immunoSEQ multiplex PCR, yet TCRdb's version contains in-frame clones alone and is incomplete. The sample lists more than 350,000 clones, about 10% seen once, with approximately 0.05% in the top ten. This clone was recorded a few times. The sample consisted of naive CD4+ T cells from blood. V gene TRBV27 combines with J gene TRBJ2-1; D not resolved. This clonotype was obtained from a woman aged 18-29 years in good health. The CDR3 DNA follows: TGTGCCAGCAGTTCCCCCAATATAAGGGAACTCTACAATGAGCAGTTCTTC. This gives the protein CASSSPNIRELYNEQFF.